The 14 T cell receptor beta chains below were found in one sample sequenced in a study of PD-L1 blockade in urothelial cancer (dated by TCRdb to about 2017). Library creation used the immunoSEQ multiplex PCR assay. TCRdb stores this immuneACCESS table with in-frame sequences only. Part of the clones is absent; in the studies checked, under half of the shortfall reflects unresolved V genes, and no reason is known for the rest. This sample is represented by tens of thousands of clones; around 91% of them were singletons. Clones ranked in the top ten supply 1.5% to 2% of the sample. Sample time point, as interpreted from the label and publication: pretreatment peripheral blood. Source: PBMCs, taken around atezolizumab (anti-PD-L1) treatment. These receptors originate from a man aged 60 to 75 with urothelial cancer.

The rearrangement uses TRBV15 and TRBJ2-3; 9 nucleotides match TRBD1. V dropped 4 bases and J dropped 2; count of bases not matched to a gene: 10. This CDR3 is built from 17 residues. CDR1 is LNHNV and CDR2 is YYDKDF in the germline V gene (reference sequence). The CDR3 is CATSKATGTGLTDTQYF. The CDR3 DNA reads as TGTGCCACCAGCAAAGCGACAGGGACAGGGCTCACAGATACGCAGTATTTT.

The chain carries TRBV9 and TRBJ2-5; tentative D call: TRBD2 (5 bases). This CDR3 contains 13 residues. Trimming cost V 0 bases and J 5 bases, with 8 bases left between them. CDR1 SGDLS and CDR2 YYNGEE come from the germline V gene. CDR3 amino acids: CASSVVGEETQYF. The CDR3 coding sequence is TGTGCCAGCAGCGTAGTGGGAGAGGAGACCCAGTACTTC.

The chain has TRBV29-1 and TRBJ2-7, with 7 bases fitting TRBD1. The CDR3 is made up of 12 amino acids. Unmatched junction bases numbered 9, after V lost 7 bases and J lost 6 bases. The V gene's germline CDR1 is SQVTM and CDR2 ANQGSEA. The CDR3 DNA is TGCAGCGCCCGGGACAGTCGAGGCGAGCAGTACTTC. Protein sequence: CSARDSRGEQYF.

The J gene is TRBJ2-7, the V gene TRBV9; tentative D call: TRBD1 (5 bases). Germline V gene data show CDR1 as SGDLS and CDR2 as YYNGEE. The CDR3 has 13 residues. The ends were cut back, 2 bases at V and 3 bases at J, with 9 bases in the middle. DNA of the CDR3: TGTGCCAGCAGCGTCTCAGGGAACTACGAGCAGTACTTC. Translated: CASSVSGNYEQYF.

This clone appeared once. This chain links TRBV2 with TRBJ2-3; 7 bases align to TRBD2. CDR1 is SNHLY and CDR2 is FYNNEI in the germline V gene. The CDR3 has 13 amino acids. After removal of 9 bases from V and 3 bases from J, the junction contained 6 bases not matched to a gene. This CDR3 reads CARAGYSTDTQYF. The DNA for the CDR3 is TGTGCCAGAGCGGGGTATAGTACAGATACGCAGTATTTT.

The CDR3: CASIPGGTSGRVNEQFF. The CDR3 region has the DNA TGTGCCAGCATTCCCGGTGGGACTAGCGGGAGGGTAAATGAGCAGTTCTTC. The rearrangement uses TRBV5-6 and TRBJ2-1, with 16 bases identical to TRBD2. V lost 6 bases and J lost 7; bases outside the gene matches: 10. The CDR3 loop spans 17 amino acids. Looked up from germline, CDR1 is SGHDT and CDR2 is YYEEEE.

This clone was seen just once. The genes are TRBV4-2 and TRBJ1-1; the D is unclear. The CDR3 extends over 14 amino acids. The V end was cut by 1 base, the J end by 0 bases, with 6 bases between. Germline V CDR1 and CDR2: LGHNA, YNFKEQ. The CDR3 DNA sequence: TGTGCCAGCAGCCAAGTTGGAGTGAACACTGAAGCTTTCTTT. Translation: CASSQVGVNTEAFF.

The chain links TRBV15 to TRBJ1-1; no definite D call. CDR1 and CDR2 from the germline V gene are LNHNV and YYDKDF (reference sequence). Trimming removed 0 bases from V and 0 bases from J, with 11 bases in between. There are 16 residues in the CDR3. The CDR3 reads CATSRDRLSLNTEAFF. For the CDR3, the DNA is TGTGCCACCAGCAGAGACAGGCTTTCCCTGAACACTGAAGCTTTCTTT.

The chain joins TRBV30 to TRBJ1-2; no clear D. The CDR3 length is 13 residues. Deletions cut 0 bases from V and 4 bases from J, with 9 bases between. In germline, CDR1 is GTSNPN, CDR2 SVGIG (reference sequence). As DNA, the CDR3 is TGTGCCTGGAGTGTAACTATCCTCTATGGCTACACCTTC. Protein sequence: CAWSVTILYGYTF.

The chain has TRBV6-6 and TRBJ2-7; perhaps TRBD1 as D (5 bases). The CDR3 is made up of 13 amino acids. Trimming stripped 5 bases from V and 4 bases from J, with 12 bases between. CDR1 MNHNY and CDR2 SVGAGI come from the germline V gene (reference sequence). In DNA, the CDR3 is TGTGCCAGCAGTGCGTACAGGCGGTACGAGCAGTACTTC. It yields the protein CASSAYRRYEQYF.

This chain connects TRBV9 to TRBJ2-3, with 8 bases that match TRBD1. This CDR3 region has 15 residues. The V segment lost 3 bases and the J segment 4 bases; nucleotides outside the gene matches: 7. Germline V gene sequence: CDR1 SGDLS, CDR2 YYNGEE. CDR3 in DNA: TGTGCCAGCAGCGCCTTCGGGACAGGCCCAGATACGCAGTATTTT. Translated: CASSAFGTGPDTQYF.

This clone was observed a single time. CDR3 loop: CASSVTRGGNTIYF. CDR3 bases: TGTGCCAGCAGTGTGACCCGCGGTGGAAACACCATATATTTT. The chain uses TRBV6-5 and TRBJ1-3; no definite D call. The ends were cut back, 5 bases at V and 3 bases at J, with 11 bases in the middle. The germline CDR1 and CDR2 sequences are MNHEY and SVGAGI. The CDR3 sequence is 14 residues long.

This chain uses TRBV11-2 with TRBJ2-7, with D maybe TRBD1 (6 bases). The V end lost 4 bases, the J end lost 9 bases, and 16 bases lay between the germline ends. Looked up from germline, CDR1 is SGHAT and CDR2 is FQNNGV. The CDR3 extends over 13 amino acids. The chain's CDR3 is CASSSGALTTQYF. CDR3 DNA sequence: TGTGCCAGCAGCTCAGGGGCCCTTACGACGCAGTACTTC.

The genes are TRBV7-2 and TRBJ1-1; the D gene is possibly TRBD1 (5 bases). The V and J ends lost 3 bases and 1 base respectively, with 9 bases between them. CDR3 length equals 14 residues. The germline CDR1 and CDR2 sequences are SGHTA and FQGNSA. As DNA, the CDR3 is TGTGCCAGCAGCTTCCAGGGAACGAACACTGAAGCTTTCTTT. Amino acid sequence: CASSFQGTNTEAFF. The whole variable domain, remainder taken from reference TRBV7-2 and TRBJ1-1, is GAGVSQSPSNKVTEKGKDVELRCDPISGHTALYWYRQSLGQGLEFLIYFQGNSAPDKSGLPSDRFSAERTGGSVSTLTIQRTQQEDSAVYLCASSFQGTNTEAFFGQGTRLTVV.